Sequencing of this T cell receptor (beta chain) was carried out in a study of CD8 T cells in Susac syndrome. Points from the study as a whole: The relatively small number of individuals in the TCR sequencing and HLA analysis was acknowledged by the study.

On this clonotype: Antigen: not known.

Trimming left V 7 bases short and J 0 bases short, with 13 bases between. Germline V gene sequence: CDR1 PRHDT, CDR2 FYEKMQ (reference sequence). There are 15 residues in the CDR3. The sequenced target, TCR beta, came from blood CD8+ and CD4+ T cells. The multiple sclerosis control group consisted of treatment-naive patients whose relapsing-remitting disease, which was either stable or active, fulfilled revised McDonald criteria. RNA was extracted with the RNeasy kit, and a quantity of roughly 0.45 to 1 ug was reverse transcribed using random hexamers. The method of amplification for TCR beta CDR3 was immunoSEQ multiplex PCR, covering 54 Vbeta and 13 Jbeta. TCRdb called the immunoSEQ multiplex PCR reads again in MiXCR, with one record for every CDR3 protein. The sample includes roughly 150,000 distinct CDR3 sequences, approximately 93% of them seen just once.

The source material was CD8+ T cells from PBMCs. The rearrangement links TRBV13 to TRBJ2-1; no clear D. The TCR comes from a human donor with multiple sclerosis. The CDR3 DNA sequence: TGTGCCAGCAATCTATTAGCAGACTCCTACAATGAGCAGTTCTTC. It codes for CASNLLADSYNEQFF.